What follows are 15 T cell receptor beta chains derived from one specimen sequenced in a study of blood T cell repertoires in COVID-19. The assay was immunoSEQ multiplex PCR, and TCRdb's table has in-frame clones only and misses some. This sample has more than 250,000 clones, with around 87% found just once. Sequenced: peripheral blood. Receptors originate from a man between 18 and 35 years old with active or convalescent COVID-19.

The rearrangement uses TRBV28 and TRBJ1-6; 10 bases map to TRBD1. The CDR3 totals 13 residues. The junction had 3 bases not matched to a gene; V was cut back by 7 bases and J by 9 bases. Germline values: CDR1 MDHEN, CDR2 SYDVKM. The CDR3 spells CASKGTGVSPLHF. In nucleotides, the CDR3 is TGTGCCAGCAAGGGGACAGGGGTTTCACCCCTCCACTTT.

V is TRBV5-6 and J is TRBJ1-1; D is undetermined. V was pared by 2 bases and J by 4 bases, with 9 bases between. CDR3 length equals 13 residues. Germline V CDR1 and CDR2: SGHDT, YYEEEE. CDR3 region: CASSFSGATEAFF. The CDR3 nucleotides are TGTGCCAGCAGCTTTTCGGGAGCCACTGAAGCTTTCTTT.

This chain joins TRBV23-1 and TRBJ2-5; D might be TRBD2 (6 bases). TRBV23-1 is an open reading frame, and its role is uncertain. The V end was cut by 6 bases, the J end by 3 bases, with 17 bases between. CDR3 size: 15 residues. The CDR3 region is CASRPRSSGKETQYF. The CDR3 DNA follows: TGCGCCAGCAGACCCCGAAGTAGCGGAAAAGAGACCCAGTACTTC.

The gene calls are TRBV27 and TRBJ1-1; D not resolved. The CDR3 is 14 residues long. Trimming took 0 bases from V and 8 from J, leaving 13 bases between them. Germline assignment: CDR1 MNHEY and CDR2 SMNVEV (reference sequence). The CDR3 region is CASSLSNGGPEAFF. CDR3 DNA: TGTGCCAGCAGTTTATCGAACGGAGGACCGGAAGCTTTCTTT.

The rearrangement links TRBV7-6 to TRBJ2-1; 12 nucleotides agree with TRBD2. With 0 bases clipped from V and 4 bases from J, the junction kept 13 bases outside the gene matches. The V gene's germline CDR1 is SGHVS and CDR2 FNYEAQ. The CDR3 has 20 residues. In nucleotides, the CDR3 is TGTGCCAGCAGCTTAGCGGGGGCTAGCGGGAGGGCCCCCCCGTACAATGAGCAGTTCTTC. It encodes CASSLAGASGRAPPYNEQFF.

V gene TRBV7-9 combines with J gene TRBJ1-2; D not resolved. The ends were cut back, 5 bases at V and 1 base at J, with 11 bases in the middle. Germline V lookup: CDR1 SEHNR, CDR2 FQNEAQ (reference sequence). The CDR3 is 14 amino acids. CDR3 in amino acids: CASSSMGSNYGYTF. The CDR3 DNA follows: TGTGCCAGCAGCAGTATGGGCAGTAACTATGGCTACACCTTC.

The rearrangement links TRBV10-2 to TRBJ1-3; 7 bases are shared with TRBD1. The trim removed 6 bases at V and 2 bases at J, leaving 7 bases unmatched. The CDR3 has 15 residues. Per germline, CDR1 WSHSY and CDR2 SAAADI. The CDR3 spells CASREGGITGNTIYF. As DNA, the CDR3 is TGCGCCAGCAGAGAAGGGGGCATAACTGGAAACACCATATATTTT.

V and J are TRBV29-1 and TRBJ1-1; D is unresolved. V lost 7 bases to trimming and J lost 0 bases, with 21 bases between them. The CDR3 length is 16 residues. Germline CDR1 is SQVTM and CDR2 is ANQGSEA. CDR3 sequence (DNA): TGCAGCGCCCTGTCCCCAGGTGGCGCCTTGAACACTGAAGCTTTCTTT. Translation gives CSALSPGGALNTEAFF.

The chain joins TRBV28 to TRBJ1-5; 7 positions match TRBD1. The CDR3 is made up of 14 amino acids. J lost 7 bases, V lost 8 bases, and 11 bases had no gene match. Germline CDR1 MDHEN, CDR2 SYDVKM. The CDR3 sequence: CASATTGIRQPQHF. As DNA, the CDR3 is TGTGCCAGCGCGACGACAGGGATAAGACAGCCCCAGCATTTT.

This clone was counted a single time. The chain carries TRBV6-6 and TRBJ2-5, with TRBD2 identical over 13 bases. The CDR3 spans 16 residues. Germline CDR1 is MNHNY and CDR2 is SVGAGI (reference sequence). With 9 bases clipped from V and 2 bases from J, the junction kept 9 bases outside the gene matches. The CDR3 sequence is CASSSRGLAGQETQYF. The CDR3 DNA follows: TGTGCCAGTTCGTCTAGGGGACTAGCGGGGCAAGAGACCCAGTACTTC.

The genes are TRBV7-6 and TRBJ2-7; D possibly corresponds to TRBD2 (6 bases). Trimming removed 2 bases from V and 0 bases from J, with 20 bases in between. CDR3 length: 18 amino acids. The V gene's germline CDR1 is SGHVS and CDR2 FNYEAQ. In DNA, the CDR3 is TGTGCCAGCAGCTTATACCTCAACACGGCGGGGAGCTCCTACGAGCAGTACTTC. This encodes CASSLYLNTAGSSYEQYF.

This chain joins TRBV20-1 and TRBJ2-2; the D is unclear. CDR1 and CDR2 (germline): DFQATT, SNEGSKA (reference sequence). V was clipped by 4 bases and J by 8 bases, with 8 bases between them. CDR3 length: 11 residues. In nucleotides, the CDR3 is TGCAGTGCTACTAGAGGTGGGGAGCTGTTTTTT. The encoded protein is CSATRGGELFF.

This clone was seen only once. V and J are TRBV9 and TRBJ1-5, with 7 positions matching TRBD1. Germline CDR1 reads SGDLS; CDR2 reads YYNGEE. There are 13 residues in the CDR3. The V gene end was trimmed by 3 bases and the J gene end by 8 bases; junction bases not matched to a gene: 5. The CDR3 DNA follows: TGTGCCAGCAGCGAGGGGGCGAGGGAGCCCCAGCATTTT. This codes for CASSEGAREPQHF.

The rearrangement uses TRBV10-3 and TRBJ1-2, with TRBD1 identical over 9 bases. CDR3 size: 11 residues. The V segment lost 11 bases and the J segment 7 bases; nucleotides outside the gene matches: 5. Germline V gene sequence: CDR1 ENHRY, CDR2 SYGVKD. In DNA, the CDR3 is TGTGCCGCAACAGGGGGCTCTGGCTACACCTTC. Its translation: CAATGGSGYTF.

This clone has only one observation. The CDR3 loop reads CASIEVMNTEAFF. The CDR3 nucleotides read TGTGCCAGCATAGAAGTCATGAACACTGAAGCTTTCTTT. V is TRBV6-5 and J is TRBJ1-1, with D unclear. Germline V gene data show CDR1 as MNHEY and CDR2 as SVGAGI. With 7 bases removed from V and 0 bases from J, the gap between germline ends came to 9 bases. The CDR3 totals 13 residues.